This TCR beta chain originates from a study of tumor-infiltrating lymphocytes in primary liver carcinoma. Study-level background: Stage T1-T3 N0M0 tumors measured 4.2 to 10 cm at most. Roughly 3.65 to 7.5 million productive TCRbeta reads came from each sample, comparable across tissue types. The study, taken as a whole, reports: Significantly greater top-250-clone fractions characterized tumors relative to blood (p = 0.039). Only about 7.5-24% of top clones showed up in all five tumor regions.

In regard to this clonotype: No antigen is known for it. The junction departs from the called germline gene at one end, perhaps through a read error.

Scientists recovered RNA and DNA together from about 20-30 mg of unsorted bulk tissue. Total RNA (roughly 530 ng) served as template for TCR beta cDNA synthesis primed by a constant-region primer. Slightly modified ARM-PCR, run as three nested multiplex PCR rounds, produced the TCR beta libraries. A C-beta reverse primer and TRBV1-TRBV30 forward primers served in each of the first two PCR rounds, at 10 cycles apiece. A single record per CDR3 protein comes from TCRdb applying MiXCR to the multiplex PCR reads. The table shows around 32,000 distinct CDR3 sequences, with roughly four fifths occurring only once. This CDR3 is 15 amino acids long. Germline V gene sequence: CDR1 MNHNS, CDR2 SASEGT.

The sequence came from a man aged 35 to 55 with primary liver carcinoma and hepatitis B virus infection. The chain carries TRBV6-1 and TRBJ1-2, with 10 bases fitting TRBD1. What was sequenced was liver tumor tissue from sampling region 5. Subset defined: tumor region T5, tumor centre. DNA of the CDR3: TGTACCACAAGACAGGGGGCGGGCTGGGACTATGGCTCCACCTTC. This gives the protein CTTRQGAGWDYGSTF.